Many counts were recorded for the clone carrying this TCR beta chain. What it binds is not known. Germline V gene lookup returns CDR1 LGHDT and CDR2 YNNKEL (reference sequence). The CDR3 is 16 amino acids. The V end was cut by 0 bases, the J end by 0 bases, with 11 bases between. The data belong to a study of molecular identifiers for immune sequencing clone quantification. General study points: Clones that had above 20 RNA copies took up over 99% of effector molecules but under 1% in naive cells.

From the PCR reads, TCRdb called clonotypes with MiXCR, one entry per CDR3 protein. This table has about 67,000 distinct CDR3 sequences, 15% to 20% appearing once. The sequenced material came from naive CD8+ T cells from blood, with Jurkat cell RNA spiked in. Subset specified: FACS-sorted CD8+CD4-CCR7+CD45RA+ naive T cells. The clonotype comes from a human donor in good health. Some libraries in this study had Jurkat cell RNA spiked in. The gene calls are TRBV3-1 and TRBJ1-2; no reliable D call. CDR3 loop: CASSQDRSQANYGYTF. The CDR3 bases are TGTGCCAGCAGCCAAGATCGGTCCCAAGCTAACTATGGCTACACCTTC. The variable domain in full, completed from reference TRBV3-1 and TRBJ1-2, reads DTAVSQTPKYLVTQMGNDKSIKCEQNLGHDTMYWYKQDSKKFLKIMFSYNNKELIINETVPNRFSPKSPDKAHLNLHINSLELGDSAVYFCASSQDRSQANYGYTFGSGTRLTVV.